Sequencing of this T cell receptor (beta chain) was carried out in a study of CD8 T cells in Susac syndrome. Germline CDR1 SEHNR, CDR2 FQNEAQ (reference sequence). Between the trimmed V and J ends, which lost 7 bases and 6 bases, there was a span of 18 bases. CDR3 size: 15 residues. RNA totalling roughly 0.45 to 1 ug underwent reverse transcription with random hexamers. Via MiXCR, TCRdb re-called the immunoSEQ multiplex PCR reads, giving one row per CDR3 protein. Altogether 90,000 to 150,000 distinct CDR3 sequences are present, 94% being singletons, with the ten largest covering approximately 0.1%. V usage is TRBV7-9 and J usage is TRBJ2-2, with D possibly matching TRBD1 (5 bases). The sequence was collected from a human donor in good health. Sequencing was performed on CD4+ T cells from PBMCs. The CDR3 loop reads CASIKGSGMAGELFF. DNA for the CDR3: TGTGCCAGCATCAAGGGGTCAGGGATGGCCGGGGAGCTGTTTTTT.